This T cell receptor (beta chain) was retrieved from a study of cytomegalovirus exposure and HLA in healthy donors. The V gene's germline CDR1 is SGHRS and CDR2 YFSETQ. The ends were cut back, 2 bases at V and 0 bases at J, with 10 bases in the middle. This CDR3 spans 15 amino acids. The PCR made use of 60 Vbeta and 13 Jbeta primers. Only in-frame clones appear in the TCRdb table, and some are missing; sequencing was by immunoSEQ multiplex PCR. Of 190,000 or so clones detected, around four fifths appear once; the ten largest clones hold roughly a tenth. The chain is built from TRBV5-1 and TRBJ2-3; the D gene is possibly TRBD2 (7 bases). The source material was PBMCs. The receptor was derived from a woman between 50 and 59 years old in good health and CMV-seropositive. CDR3 protein: CASSFRGASTDTQYF. DNA of the CDR3: TGCGCCAGCAGCTTTCGGGGGGCGAGCACAGATACGCAGTATTTT.